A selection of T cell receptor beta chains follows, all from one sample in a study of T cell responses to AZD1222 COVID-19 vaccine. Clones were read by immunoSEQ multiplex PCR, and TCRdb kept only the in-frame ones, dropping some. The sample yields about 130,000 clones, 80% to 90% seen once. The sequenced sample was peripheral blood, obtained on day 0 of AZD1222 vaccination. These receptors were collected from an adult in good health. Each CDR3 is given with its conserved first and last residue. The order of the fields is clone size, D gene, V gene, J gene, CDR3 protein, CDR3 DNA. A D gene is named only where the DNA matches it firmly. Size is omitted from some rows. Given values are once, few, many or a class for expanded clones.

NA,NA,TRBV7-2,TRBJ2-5,CASSFSGAVGETQYF,TGTGCCAGCAGCTTCTCGGGGGCAGTAGGGGAGACCCAGTACTTC
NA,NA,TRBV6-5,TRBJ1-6,CASSYYQGYSPLHF,TGTGCCAGCAGCTATTATCAAGGGTACTCACCCCTCCACTTT
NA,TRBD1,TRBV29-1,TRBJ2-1,CSGRQGANEQFF,TGCAGCGGGCGACAGGGCGCCAATGAGCAGTTCTTC
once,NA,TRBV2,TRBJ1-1,CASREQGPEAFF,TGTGCCAGCAGGGAACAGGGACCTGAAGCTTTCTTT
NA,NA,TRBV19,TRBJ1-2,CASTRQAVRGDGYTF,TGTGCCAGTACCAGACAGGCGGTGAGGGGGGATGGCTACACCTTC
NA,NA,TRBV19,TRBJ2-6,CASSNPGANVLTF,TGTGCCAGTAGTAACCCTGGGGCCAACGTCCTGACTTTC
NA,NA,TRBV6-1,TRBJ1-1,CASSDRAPAEAFF,TGTGCCAGCAGTGACAGGGCGCCCGCTGAAGCTTTCTTT
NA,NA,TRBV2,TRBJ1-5,CASSLVNSNQPQHF,TGTGCCAGCAGCCTTGTAAATAGCAATCAGCCCCAGCATTTT
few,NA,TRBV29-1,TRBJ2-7,CSAYGIQGTYEQYF,TGCAGCGCCTACGGGATCCAGGGGACCTACGAGCAGTACTTC
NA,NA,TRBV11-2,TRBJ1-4,CASSLKAGGANEKLFF,TGTGCCAGCAGCTTAAAGGCCGGGGGAGCTAATGAAAAACTGTTTTTT
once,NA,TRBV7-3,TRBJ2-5,CASSLDGKQETQYF,TGTGCCAGCAGCTTAGATGGAAAACAAGAGACCCAGTACTTC
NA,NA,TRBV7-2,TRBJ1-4,CASSPSRGPNEKLFF,TGTGCCAGCAGCCCCTCCAGGGGCCCTAATGAAAAACTGTTTTTT
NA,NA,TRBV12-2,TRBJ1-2,CASRLAFHYGYTF,TGTGCAAGTCGCTTAGCATTCCACTATGGCTACACCTTC
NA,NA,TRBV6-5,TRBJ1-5,CASSHQGSNQPQHF,TGTGCCAGCAGTCACCAGGGGAGCAATCAGCCCCAGCATTTT
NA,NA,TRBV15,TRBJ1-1,CATSRDTQAAEAFF,TGTGCCACCAGCAGAGATACACAGGCGGCCGAAGCTTTCTTT
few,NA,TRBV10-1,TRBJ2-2,CASSDMARGFWNTGELFF,TGCGCCAGCAGTGATATGGCCAGGGGCTTTTGGAACACCGGGGAGCTGTTTTTT
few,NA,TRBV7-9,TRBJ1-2,CASTQDGPYGYTF,TGTGCCAGCACCCAAGACGGACCCTATGGCTACACCTTC
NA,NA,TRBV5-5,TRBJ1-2,CASSLAAGSYGYTF,TGTGCCAGCAGCTTGGCGGCAGGCTCCTACGGCTACACCTTC
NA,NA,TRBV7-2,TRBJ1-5,CASRPGGISNQPQHF,TGTGCCAGCAGACCCGGCGGGATATCAAATCAGCCCCAGCATTTT
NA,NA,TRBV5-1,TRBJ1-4,CASSWNVDERRKLFF,TGCGCCAGCAGCTGGAACGTTGATGAGAGGAGAAAACTGTTTTTT
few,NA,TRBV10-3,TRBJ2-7,CAIQRGYEQYF,TGTGCCATACAGAGGGGGTACGAGCAGTACTTC